The text below deals with one T cell receptor (beta chain). Measured with immunoSEQ multiplex PCR; TCRdb has only the in-frame clones, and not every one. The data contain about 450 clones, around 58% of them singletons. The data were taken from a study of T cell repertoires and HLA-DP antigens. Across the whole study: One alloantigen had ten groove amino acid differences from self, the other one. The study's findings and limits: Contaminating CD137-negative cells might have affected rare CDR3 detection.

This label denotes: CD137+ CD4 T cells sorted after culture with HeLa expressing allogeneic HLA-DP. HeLa stimulator cells carried retrovirally transduced HLA-DPA1/DPB1, HLA-DM, invariant chain and CD80. CD4+ cells expanded for about 15 days were restimulated roughly 25 h with allogeneic-DPB1 HeLa cells. The V gene end was trimmed by 5 bases and the J gene end by 3 bases; junction bases not matched to a gene: 9. Germline V gene sequence: CDR1 GTSNPN, CDR2 SVGIG (reference sequence). The CDR3 extends over 15 amino acids. The receptor comes from a man between 45 and 60 years old in good health and CMV-seronegative. The V call is TRBV30, the J call TRBJ2-2; TRBD1 aligns across 7 bases. Sequencing was carried out using alloreactive CD137+ CD4+ T cells from cultured PBMCs. Indicated subset: CD137+ CD4+ cells sorted after 20 to 30 h restimulation with the allogeneic HLA-DP-expressing HeLa cells. CDR3 DNA: TGTGCCTGGGGAAAGGGGACAGCCGACACCGGGGAGCTGTTTTTT. Protein product: CAWGKGTADTGELFF.